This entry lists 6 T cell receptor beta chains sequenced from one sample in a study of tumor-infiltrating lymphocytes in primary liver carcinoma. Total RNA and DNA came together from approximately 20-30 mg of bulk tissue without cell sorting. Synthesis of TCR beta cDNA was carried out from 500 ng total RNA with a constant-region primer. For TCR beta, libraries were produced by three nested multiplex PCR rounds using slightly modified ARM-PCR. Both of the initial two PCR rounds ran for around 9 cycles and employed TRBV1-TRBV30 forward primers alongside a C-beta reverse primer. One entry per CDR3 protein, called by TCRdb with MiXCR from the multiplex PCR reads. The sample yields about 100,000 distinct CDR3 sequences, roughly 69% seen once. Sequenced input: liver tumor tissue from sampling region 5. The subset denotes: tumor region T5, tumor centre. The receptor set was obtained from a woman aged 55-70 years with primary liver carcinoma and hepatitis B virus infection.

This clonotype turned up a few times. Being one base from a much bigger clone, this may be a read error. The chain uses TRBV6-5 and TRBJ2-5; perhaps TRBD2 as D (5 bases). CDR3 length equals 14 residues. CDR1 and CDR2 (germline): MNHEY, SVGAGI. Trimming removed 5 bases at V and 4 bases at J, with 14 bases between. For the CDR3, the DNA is TGTGCCAGCAGTGACCACATAGGGAGAGAGACCCAGTACTTC. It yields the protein CASSDHIGRETQYF.

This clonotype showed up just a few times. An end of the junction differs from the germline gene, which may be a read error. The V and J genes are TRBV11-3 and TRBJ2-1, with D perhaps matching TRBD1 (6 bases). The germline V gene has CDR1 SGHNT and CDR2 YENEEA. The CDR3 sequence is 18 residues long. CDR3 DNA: TGTGACAGCAGCTTAGCCCCTGAAGGGGACACTCAGTACAATGAGCAGTTCTTC. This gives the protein CDSSLAPEGDTQYNEQFF. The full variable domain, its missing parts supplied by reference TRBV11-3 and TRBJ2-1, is EAGVVQSPRYKIIEKKQPVAFWCNPISGHNTLYWYLQNLGQGPELLIRYENEEAVDDSQLPKDRFSAERLKGVDSTLKIQPAELGDSAVYLCDSSLAPEGDTQYNEQFFGPGTRLTVL.

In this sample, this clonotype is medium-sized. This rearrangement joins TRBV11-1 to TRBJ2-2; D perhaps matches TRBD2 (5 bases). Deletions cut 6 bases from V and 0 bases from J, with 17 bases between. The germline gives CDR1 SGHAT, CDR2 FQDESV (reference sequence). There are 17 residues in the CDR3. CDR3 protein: CASRGRTGSANTGELFF. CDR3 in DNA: TGTGCCAGCAGGGGAAGAACGGGATCCGCGAACACCGGGGAGCTGTTTTTT.

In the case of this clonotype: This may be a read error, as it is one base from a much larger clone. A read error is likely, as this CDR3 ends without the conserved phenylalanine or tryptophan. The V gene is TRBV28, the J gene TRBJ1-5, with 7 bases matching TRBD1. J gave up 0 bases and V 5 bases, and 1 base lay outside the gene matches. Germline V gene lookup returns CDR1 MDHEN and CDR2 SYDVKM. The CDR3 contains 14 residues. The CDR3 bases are TGTGCCAGCAGTGGGGACAGTAGCAATCAGCCCCAGCATCTT. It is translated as CASSGDSSNQPQHL.

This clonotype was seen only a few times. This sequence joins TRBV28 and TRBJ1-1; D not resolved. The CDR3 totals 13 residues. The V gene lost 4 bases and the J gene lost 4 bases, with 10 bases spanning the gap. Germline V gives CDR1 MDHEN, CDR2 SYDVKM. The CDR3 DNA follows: TGTGCCAGCAGTTCCGGGAGGCGCACTGAAGCTTTCTTT. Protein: CASSSGRRTEAFF.

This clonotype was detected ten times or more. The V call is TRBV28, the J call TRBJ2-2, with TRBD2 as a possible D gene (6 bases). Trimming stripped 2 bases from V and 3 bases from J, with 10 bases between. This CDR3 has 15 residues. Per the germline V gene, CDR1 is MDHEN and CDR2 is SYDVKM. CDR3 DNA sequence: TGTGCCAGCAGTTTAGGAGGGGAGGACACCGGGGAGCTGTTTTTT. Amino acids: CASSLGGEDTGELFF.